This T cell receptor (beta chain) was observed in a study of blood T cell repertoires in COVID-19 (dated by TCRdb to between 2020 and 2021). Concerning the study at large: Samples from collaborators originated in the United States, Italy and Spain and spanned both the acute and convalescent phases of COVID-19. The samples were drawn from the first 160 participants of the ongoing ImmuneRACE study and from 950 to 1,500 subjects provided by 6 global collaborators. Where HLA class I and class II types were available, the types were taken from metadata supplied by the sample provider, not from assay-based typing. The prospective study material was composed of cDNA or gDNA derived from T cells, B-cell-depleted T cells, or PBMCs. The sample metadata nearly always contained a de-identified subject ID, COVID-19 status, age in years and sex. Subjects who had been exposed to COVID-19, were actively infected with it, or had recovered from it provided the deeply sampled blood TCRbeta repertoires that made up the dataset. A freely available public database, intended as a resource for researchers studying the immune response to SARS-CoV-2, is where the repertoires were released.

Regarding this clone: Its antigen specificity is not known. The input lacks base qualities; no much larger clone sits a single base away.

Each collaborating institution followed its own protocols to collect whole blood in K2EDTA tubes. Collaborator samples were shipped for TCRbeta analysis as frozen whole blood, isolated PBMCs, or DNA extracted from either sample type. The immunoSEQ Assay, a bias-controlled multiplex PCR, was used to amplify TCRbeta CDR3 regions from genomic DNA. In the paper's pipeline: The number of nucleated cells in each sample was estimated by amplification of reference gene primers within the assay. To quantify the absolute abundance of each unique TCRbeta CDR3 rearrangement, sequence reads were collapsed and filtered. For each sample, productive Simpson clonality was calculated as the square root of Simpson's diversity index across productive rearrangements. TCRdb provides this immuneACCESS table in a form limited to in-frame rearrangements. Some clones are lacking; in checked studies, under half of them reflect an unresolved V gene, and why the rest are absent is not known. For V, J and clone size, that table is used; D and trimming come from the DNA. Within this sample are roughly 180,000 clones, with around 89% of them counted one time only. Of the sample, 4% is held by the ten largest clones.

The paper's findings and limits, for the study overall: The quantity of clinical and demographic metadata differed by source and by participant and was supplied without curation.

The sequencing sample was made of peripheral blood. The clonotype was recovered from a woman in her 30s with acute or convalescent COVID-19.

The DNA sequence reads TGTGCCAGCAGTCCTAGTGGCACAGATACGCAGTATTTT. Translated, it gives CASSPSGTDTQYF. Recombination joined TRBV12-3 or TRBV12-4 with TRBJ2-3, with the D gene not confidently named. The CDR3 holds 13 amino acids from the cysteine to the phenylalanine. CDR3 DNA is the only sequence kept; it has 39 bases, read in frame from the first base. Deletion took 5 bases off V and 1 base off J, with a span of 7 bases between the germline ends.